This T cell receptor beta chain appears in the sequencing data of a study of OX40 agonist ivuxolimab in advanced cancers. Autoimmune disease history or systemic immunosuppression was exclusionary. Some clones are missing from TCRdb's copy, which holds only in-frame ones; the method was immunoSEQ multiplex PCR. The data hold 60,000 to 95,000 clones, with roughly nine tenths observed a single time. The CDR3 contains 16 residues. Trimming took 4 bases from V and 3 from J; bases not matched to a gene: 7. CDR1 and CDR2 (germline): SGDLS, YYNGEE. This chain joins TRBV9 and TRBJ2-7; TRBD2 matches 13 bases. Specimen: CD4+ or CD8+ T cells sorted from blood, collected in a trial of the OX40 agonist ivuxolimab. The TCR was taken from an adult with an advanced solid tumor such as melanoma, head and neck, liver or kidney cancer. CDR3 sequence (DNA): TGTGCCAGCAGCCCTCGACTAGCGGGGGGCCTCTACGAGCAGTACTTC. This encodes CASSPRLAGGLYEQYF.